This T cell receptor (beta chain) was profiled in a study of Graves' ophthalmopathy and Graves' hyperthyroidism (dated by TCRdb to 2017 to 2018). Context from the whole study: Peripheral blood was collected at initial diagnosis, before any treatment. A discovery set of 95 to 100 patients (about 45 ophthalmopathy, some 58 stable hyperthyroidism) was enrolled to explore V-J signatures distinguishing ophthalmopathy from hyperthyroidism. Following sampling, methimazole starting at 30 mg daily was administered to hyperthyroidism patients, and high-dose intravenous methylprednisolone was administered to ophthalmopathy patients. In total, over 130 blood samples were TCR-sequenced: roughly 45 ophthalmopathy, roughly 80 hyperthyroidism and roughly 17 hyperthyroidism-to-ophthalmopathy patients. TCR beta repertoire signatures were used to distinguish Graves' ophthalmopathy from Graves' hyperthyroidism and to predict progression to ophthalmopathy. In over 5 hyperthyroidism patients, the T-cell repertoire of thyroid tissue was compared with the T-cell repertoire of blood. An independent validation cohort comprised 18 hyperthyroidism patients and about 16 patients who later progressed from hyperthyroidism to ophthalmopathy. The paper's findings and limits, for the study overall: In validation, the model predicted ophthalmopathy progression with about 64% sensitivity and 72.22% specificity; roughly 12 predicted patients were CT-confirmed with GO in a median of approximately 6.5 months. No statistical method was used to set the sample size in advance, and the investigators knew which group each participant was assigned to. Most expanded thyroid clonotypes with frequency above 0.001 were also detected in blood, suggesting blood repertoires may reflect the thyroid immune response. Ophthalmopathy was separated from stable hyperthyroidism by the 13-signature model with just under 90% sensitivity and about 81% specificity in cross-validation and with 80%/75% in the test set.

Patients with ophthalmopathy had moderately to severely active disease, with a Clinical Activity Score of 3 or more, a NOSPECS grade of 4 or more, and a disease duration of less than 3 months. Patients with other autoimmune diseases, uncontrolled infections, pregnancy or lactation were excluded. Clinical symptoms, serum thyroxine, TRAb, thyroid ultrasound and orbital computed tomography formed the basis of the diagnosis. Ficoll-Paque density gradient centrifugation was used to isolate PBMCs from approximately 11 ml of fresh peripheral blood. Total RNA was extracted with Trizol reagent and quality-checked on an Agilent 2100 Bioanalyzer. TCR beta CDR3 regions were amplified from RNA transcripts for repertoire sequencing. HTBI primers and the Qiagen OneStep RT-PCR kit were used in a first-round RT-PCR, which was followed by a second-round multiplex PCR, size selection and purification. Libraries were sequenced paired-end with 100 bp reads on an Illumina HiSeq2000. The paper's processing steps were these. SOAPnuke was used to process the reads, removing any read that contained adapters or uncalled bases, had a mean Phred below 15, or lacked an exact match to the constant primer or identifier. COPE v1.2.5 was used to merge high-quality paired reads. Each unique nucleotide sequence was treated as a clonotype, and MiTCR v1.1 was used to align the clonotypes to the IMGT TRB V, D and J references. The analysis was limited to V-J combinations with a frequency above 0.0001, which together covered more than 98% of repertoires. For each V-J combination, a TCR clonal expansion and chaos score was defined as the ratio of F50 clonal expansion to chaos observed in the TCRdist matrix. Welch's t-statistics and random forest were used to reduce features to about a dozen V-J combinations, which were fed into a naive Bayes classifier. The Morisita-Horn index was used to measure how similar the thyroid and blood repertoires were. TCRdb trimmed public reads at Q25 via fastp, called clones via MiXCR and kept in-frame beta chains. Each entry merges the rows of one CDR3 protein and shows their most common DNA and genes. The V and J calls shown here were made by TCRdb, not taken from the authors' results. This sample has hundreds of thousands of distinct CDR3 sequences in its table, and over 40% of those were observed once. Roughly 3.5% of the sample lies in the top ten.

The CDR3 runs 16 amino acids, cysteine and phenylalanine included. Only the CDR3 region is kept as DNA, spanning 48 bases read in frame from base 1. CDR1 and CDR2 were assigned from the germline V gene as SGHTS and YDEGEE. The germline V and J ends show losses of 3 bases and 7 bases respectively, and no gene match explains 9 bases of the junction. This clonotype has only a few counts. Its antigen has not been determined. No much larger clone is present one base from it, and per-base qualities are unavailable. Sequenced material: peripheral blood. The TCR sequence derives from an adult man with Graves' ophthalmopathy. The chain is encoded by TRBV5-8 joined to TRBJ1-4, and 10 bases in between align with TRBD1. The nucleotide sequence is TGTGCCAGCAGCTCCGGACAGGGGGATTATATTGAAAAACTGTTTTTT. Protein translation: CASSSGQGDYIEKLFF.